Below, one T cell receptor beta chain is given with its context. This specimen belongs to a study of CD8+CD57+ T cells in acquired aplastic anemia. Study context: Sorted CD4+ and CD8+ cell DNA averaged roughly 3.2 ug.

J lost 6 bases, V lost 4 bases, and 20 bases had no gene match. Germline CDR1 LGHNA, CDR2 YNFKEQ. The CDR3 spans 18 residues. All patients picked for sequencing had shown, by flow cytometry, an expansion of CD8+CD57+ cells. Both TCR beta VDJ combination and CDR3 sequence profiling were carried out. Genomic DNA was the template for this profiling. TCRdb re-called the reads through MiXCR, storing one row per CDR3 protein. The repertoire holds 150,000 or so distinct CDR3 sequences, roughly 43% seen once, with over 0.95% in the top ten. This clonotype was sampled from a human donor with aplastic anemia. The chain carries TRBV4-2 and TRBJ2-7, with 8 bases fitting TRBD2. What was sequenced was sorted CD4+, CD8+, or CD8+CD57+ T cells (not recorded which) from PBMCs. CDR3 DNA sequence: TGTGCCAGCAGCCTCAGTCTTAACGGGGGGGCCCAAGGGGCCGAGCAGTACTTC. Protein: CASSLSLNGGAQGAEQYF.